These 7 T cell receptor beta chains share one sample of origin, sequenced in a study of blood T cell repertoires in COVID-19. Measured with immunoSEQ multiplex PCR; TCRdb has only the in-frame clones, and not every one. The sample contains tens of thousands of clones, around 94% of which appear only once. Sample: peripheral blood. These receptors originate from a man between 45 and 60 years old with COVID-19, enrolled during active disease.

Worth noting for this clone: The same CDR3 arises from other DNA sequences in this sample as well. The chain recombines TRBV19 with TRBJ2-7, with unresolved D. From germline, CDR1 is LNHDA and CDR2 SQIVND (reference sequence). The CDR3 has 11 residues. V was cut by 8 bases and J by 2 bases, with 7 bases left in between. The CDR3 region has the DNA TGTGCCAGTTCCAGCGCCTACGAGCAGTACTTC. This encodes CASSSAYEQYF.

The chain links TRBV11-3 to TRBJ2-5, with 7 nucleotides matching TRBD1. Germline trimming cut 5 bases from V and 3 bases from J; bases unmatched to any gene: 12. The CDR3 has 16 residues. Germline V gene sequence: CDR1 SGHNT, CDR2 YENEEA. The chain's CDR3 is CASSAQNRGSKETQYF. CDR3 nucleotide sequence: TGTGCCAGCAGCGCCCAAAACAGGGGATCAAAAGAGACCCAGTACTTC.

V gene TRBV4-1 combines with J gene TRBJ1-4; D is unclear. CDR3 length: 16 residues. V shed 4 bases and J shed 5 bases, with 17 bases lying between them. Germline V gives CDR1 MGHRA, CDR2 YSYEKL. CDR3 sequence reads: CASSPAGAGINEKLFF. The CDR3 DNA sequence: TGCGCCAGCAGCCCCGCGGGAGCTGGAATAAATGAAAAACTGTTTTTT.

V is TRBV4-3 and J is TRBJ1-4, with a possible D match to TRBD1 (6 bases). The length of the CDR3 is 15 residues. V lost 0 bases and J lost 8, with 13 bases in between. CDR1 and CDR2 (germline): LGHNA, YSLEER. The CDR3 reads CASSQDAGAKEKLFF. DNA of the CDR3: TGCGCCAGCAGCCAAGACGCGGGGGCGAAGGAAAAACTGTTTTTT.

This chain connects TRBV6-5 to TRBJ1-5; D is uncertain. Germline V CDR1 and CDR2: MNHEY, SVGAGI. This CDR3 contains 14 residues. Trimming cost V 2 bases and J 1 base, with 6 bases left between them. In DNA, the CDR3 is TGTGCCAGCAGTTACCGCCGGAGCAATCAGCCCCAGCATTTT. Translation: CASSYRRSNQPQHF.

This chain uses TRBV9 with TRBJ1-6, with 9 bases that match TRBD1. CDR1 is SGDLS and CDR2 is YYNGEE in the germline V gene. Losses at the gene ends were 4 bases for V and 9 bases for J; bases not matched to a gene: 8. The CDR3 runs 15 residues. This CDR3 is CASSPRTGDSSPLHF. In nucleotides, the CDR3 is TGTGCCAGCAGCCCGCGGACAGGGGATAGTTCACCCCTCCACTTT.

This chain uses TRBV6-5 with TRBJ2-5; TRBD2 agrees at 12 bases. This CDR3 region has 15 residues. CDR1 and CDR2 (germline): MNHEY, SVGAGI. J was trimmed by 4 bases and V by 4 bases; bases with no gene match: 4. The CDR3 bases are TGTGCCAGCAGTTCGACTAGCGGGAGAAGAGAGACCCAGTACTTC. Encoded protein: CASSSTSGRRETQYF.